This is a list of T cell receptor beta chains from one sample in a study of shared clonotypes between healthy human individuals. Assay used: immunoSEQ multiplex PCR; TCRdb lists only in-frame clones, some missing. Of under 650,000 clones in the sample, approximately 95% were seen once. Material for sequencing was naive CD4+ T cells sorted from blood. These receptors originate from a woman aged 30 to 39 in good health. CDR3s include the opening cysteine and the closing phenylalanine or tryptophan. Each record gives: D gene, J gene, V gene, clone size, CDR3 DNA, CDR3 protein. The D gene is left open where the match is weak. Part of the rows lack a size; the others show once, few, many or a class for expanded clones.

TRBD2 TRBJ2-5 TRBV19 NA TGTGCCAGTAGTCCCGGACTAGCGGGAAGGGAGACCCAGTACTTC CASSPGLAGRETQYF
NA TRBJ1-3 TRBV6-6 NA TGTGCCAGCAGTTACGGGCAGGGTCTAACTGGAAACACCATATATTTT CASSYGQGLTGNTIYF
NA TRBJ2-6 TRBV7-6 NA TGTGCCAGCAGCTTAGCACACCTCTCTGGGGCCAACGTCCTGACTTTC CASSLAHLSGANVLTF
NA TRBJ1-2 TRBV5-1 NA TGCGCCAGCAGCTTCCAGGGTGAATTGCAAGGCTACACCTTC CASSFQGELQGYTF
TRBD1 TRBJ2-7 TRBV5-6 NA TGTGCCAGCAGCCAAGACAGGGATTACGAGCAGTACTTC CASSQDRDYEQYF
NA TRBJ2-7 TRBV6-5 NA TGTGCCAGCAGTTACGGGTCGACGGCCTCCTACGAGCAGTACTTC CASSYGSTASYEQYF
NA TRBJ2-7 TRBV10-3 once TGTGCCATCAGTGAGTCGGCAGGCTACGAGCAGTACTTC CAISESAGYEQYF
TRBD2 TRBJ2-3 TRBV10-3 NA TGTGCCATCAGCAACCCCCTAGCGGGAGTTGTTGGTACAGATACGCAGTATTTT CAISNPLAGVVGTDTQYF
TRBD2 TRBJ2-3 TRBV28 NA TGTGCCAGCAGATTGGGGGGGGATACGCAGTATTTT CASRLGGDTQYF
NA TRBJ2-7 TRBV4-1 NA TGCGCCAGCAGCCAAGGACGGATAAGCTCCTACGAGCAGTACTTC CASSQGRISSYEQYF
NA TRBJ2-7 TRBV6-6 NA TGTGCCAGCAGCCACCGAGACTACTACGAGCAGTACTTC CASSHRDYYEQYF
TRBD1 TRBJ2-2 TRBV4-1 NA TGCGCCAGCAGCCAACCGGGACAGCACACCGGGGAGCTGTTTTTT CASSQPGQHTGELFF
NA TRBJ1-4 TRBV9 NA TGTGCCAGCAGCGTAGATCACTCCCCATTTAATGAAAAACTGTTTTTT CASSVDHSPFNEKLFF
TRBD1 TRBJ2-1 TRBV7-9 NA TGTGCCAGCAGCTCCAGGACAGGGTTTTACAATGAGCAGTTCTTC CASSSRTGFYNEQFF
NA TRBJ1-5 TRBV18 NA TGTGCCAGCTCAATACAGGGTGGCAGCCAGCCCCAGCATTTT CASSIQGGSQPQHF
NA TRBJ1-5 TRBV7-2 NA TGTGCCAGCAGCTTAGACGGGGCGCGCGTTCAGCCCCAGCATTTT CASSLDGARVQPQHF
NA TRBJ2-7 TRBV7-9 NA TGTGCCAGCAGCCTGGGACGGCGGGGAGGTGATTACGAGCAGTACTTC CASSLGRRGGDYEQYF
TRBD2 TRBJ2-2 TRBV29-1 NA TGCAGCGGGCAACTAGCGGGAGGTAACACCGGGGAGCTGTTTTTT CSGQLAGGNTGELFF
NA TRBJ1-4 TRBV27 NA TGTGCCAGCAGCATAGACAGGCGCGATGAAAAACTGTTTTTT CASSIDRRDEKLFF
NA TRBJ1-3 TRBV7-9 NA TGTGCCAGCAGCTCAGCACAGACAAGCTCTGGAAACACCATATATTTT CASSSAQTSSGNTIYF
NA TRBJ2-1 TRBV11-2 NA TGTGCCAGCACCCTCCATGAGCAGTTCTTC CASTLHEQFF
NA TRBJ2-5 TRBV21-1 NA NA CASSKFPSFLETQYF
NA TRBJ2-5 TRBV7-2 NA TGTGCCAGCAGCTTAGCAGAGGGGGTGGAGACCCAGTACTTC CASSLAEGVETQYF
NA TRBJ1-1 TRBV11-2 NA TGTGCCAGCAGTCAGGGTGGAGGGCCGGCAGCTTTCTTT CASSQGGGPAAFF
NA TRBJ2-2 TRBV6-1 NA TGTGCCAGCAGAGAAGTGAACACCGGGGAGCTGTTTTTT CASREVNTGELFF
NA TRBJ2-6 TRBV30 NA TGTGCCTGGAGTCCAGTCTCTCTCTCTGGGGCCAACGTCCTGACTTTC CAWSPVSLSGANVLTF
NA TRBJ2-5 TRBV28 NA TGTGCCAGCAGTTTGGAGGGGACAGCCATGAAGGCCCAGTACTTC CASSLEGTAMKAQYF
NA TRBJ2-4 TRBV5-1 once TGCGCCAGCAGCGACGGACAGCGGAAAAACATTCAGTACTTC CASSDGQRKNIQYF